A selection of T cell receptor beta chains follows, all from one sample in a study of blood T cell repertoires in COVID-19. Repertoires were generated with immunoSEQ multiplex PCR, while TCRdb's copy carries only in-frame clones and drops some. The sample lists 320,000 or so clones, over 80% seen once, with over 4.5% in the top ten. The sequencing sample was made of PBMCs or T cells enriched from blood (not recorded which). Every receptor here comes from a man in his thirties or forties who had recovered from COVID-19. Each CDR3 is given with its conserved first and last residue. Each record gives: CDR3 DNA, CDR3 protein, V gene, D gene, J gene, clone size. D genes are given only for firm matches. Rows give clone size only sometimes, using once, few, many, or a class for an expanded clone.

CDR3 DNA: TGCGCCAGCAGCCAGTACTCCTACGAGCAGTACTTC
CDR3 protein: CASSQYSYEQYF
V gene: TRBV5-1
D gene: NA
J gene: TRBJ2-7
clone size: NA

CDR3 DNA: TGTGCCAGCAGACAGAACACCGGGGAGCTGTTTTTT
CDR3 protein: CASRQNTGELFF
V gene: TRBV12-3/TRBV12-4
D gene: NA
J gene: TRBJ2-2
clone size: NA

CDR3 DNA: TGTGCCAGCAGCTTGGACAGGAACGATAATTCACCCCTCCACTTT
CDR3 protein: CASSLDRNDNSPLHF
V gene: TRBV5-4
D gene: NA
J gene: TRBJ1-6
clone size: NA

CDR3 DNA: TGTGCCATCAGCAGAGGTACTCAAGACAGGGCTAGGGTCCTGACTTTC
CDR3 protein: CAISRGTQDRARVLTF
V gene: TRBV15
D gene: TRBD1
J gene: TRBJ2-6
clone size: NA

CDR3 DNA: TGCGCCAGCAGTGCATTAGGGACAGGCTCGAACACTGAAGCTTTCTTT
CDR3 protein: CASSALGTGSNTEAFF
V gene: TRBV10-1
D gene: TRBD1
J gene: TRBJ1-1
clone size: NA

CDR3 DNA: TGTGCCAGCAGTTCTAGCGGGGGGCCCTTCAATGAGCAGTTCTTC
CDR3 protein: CASSSSGGPFNEQFF
V gene: TRBV25-1
D gene: TRBD2
J gene: TRBJ2-1
clone size: NA

CDR3 DNA: TGTGCCAGCAGCCAAGGGCCGGAGACCCAGTACTTC
CDR3 protein: CASSQGPETQYF
V gene: TRBV3-1/TRBV3-2
D gene: NA
J gene: TRBJ2-5
clone size: once

CDR3 DNA: TGTGCCAGCAGTTTGTCGGGGGCTGAAGCTTTCTTT
CDR3 protein: CASSLSGAEAFF
V gene: TRBV12-3/TRBV12-4
D gene: NA
J gene: TRBJ1-1
clone size: NA

CDR3 DNA: TGTGCCAGCAGCGGGGCCGAGCGGGGGGGCTGGACCCAGTACTTC
CDR3 protein: CASSGAERGGWTQYF
V gene: TRBV5-4
D gene: TRBD2
J gene: TRBJ2-5
clone size: NA

CDR3 DNA: TGTGCCAGCAGCTCCGTAAAGACCGGAGTGGAGCAGTACTTC
CDR3 protein: CASSSVKTGVEQYF
V gene: TRBV11-2
D gene: NA
J gene: TRBJ2-7
clone size: few

CDR3 DNA: TGTGCCAGCAGCCTCCTTCCCGGGGGGCCTATTGACGAGCAGTACTTC
CDR3 protein: CASSLLPGGPIDEQYF
V gene: TRBV28
D gene: NA
J gene: TRBJ2-7
clone size: once

CDR3 DNA: TGTGCCAGCAGCCCGGCAGGGGGACGGATCTTTGGCGAGCAGTACTTC
CDR3 protein: CASSPAGGRIFGEQYF
V gene: TRBV27
D gene: TRBD1
J gene: TRBJ2-7
clone size: NA

CDR3 DNA: TGTGCCAGCAGTTTGACTCTCAATCAGCCCCAGCATTTT
CDR3 protein: CASSLTLNQPQHF
V gene: TRBV28
D gene: NA
J gene: TRBJ1-5
clone size: NA

CDR3 DNA: TGTGCCAGCAGCGTAGGCGTACAGGGGGCGCGCAATGAGCAGTTCTTC
CDR3 protein: CASSVGVQGARNEQFF
V gene: TRBV9
D gene: TRBD1
J gene: TRBJ2-1
clone size: NA

CDR3 DNA: TGTGCCTGGATGCCTTCACTCGCGGGGGGGGGAATAGATACGCAGTATTTT
CDR3 protein: CAWMPSLAGGGIDTQYF
V gene: TRBV30
D gene: TRBD2
J gene: TRBJ2-3
clone size: NA

CDR3 DNA: TGTGCCAGCAGCTCGGGACAGACCTATAATTCACCCCTCCACTTT
CDR3 protein: CASSSGQTYNSPLHF
V gene: TRBV5-4
D gene: TRBD1
J gene: TRBJ1-6
clone size: once

CDR3 DNA: TGTGCCAGCAGACCCGACAGGGGTTACGAGCAGTACTTC
CDR3 protein: CASRPDRGYEQYF
V gene: TRBV6-5
D gene: TRBD1
J gene: TRBJ2-7
clone size: once

CDR3 DNA: TGTGCCAGTAGTATCGGAGTTAGCGACGAGCAGTACTTC
CDR3 protein: CASSIGVSDEQYF
V gene: TRBV19
D gene: NA
J gene: TRBJ2-7
clone size: NA

CDR3 DNA: TGTGCCAGCAGCCTTGGACTAGCGGGCTCCTCCTACGAGCAGTACTTC
CDR3 protein: CASSLGLAGSSYEQYF
V gene: TRBV7-9
D gene: TRBD2
J gene: TRBJ2-7
clone size: NA

CDR3 DNA: TGCGCCAGCAGCGAGATTCTGGGACAGGGGTTCTCCGACCTTACCTACGAGCAGTACTTC
CDR3 protein: CASSEILGQGFSDLTYEQYF
V gene: TRBV5-1
D gene: TRBD1
J gene: TRBJ2-7
clone size: NA

CDR3 DNA: TGTGCCAGTATCGGGGGGCCGGCCTACGAGCAGTACTTC
CDR3 protein: CASIGGPAYEQYF
V gene: TRBV19
D gene: NA
J gene: TRBJ2-7
clone size: NA

CDR3 DNA: TGTGCCAGCTCACAGGATGGACAGGTCTATGGCTACACCTTC
CDR3 protein: CASSQDGQVYGYTF
V gene: TRBV18
D gene: TRBD1
J gene: TRBJ1-2
clone size: NA

CDR3 DNA: TGTGCCAGCAGTAAGGGGGGGAGCAATCAGCCCCAGCATTTT
CDR3 protein: CASSKGGSNQPQHF
V gene: TRBV28
D gene: NA
J gene: TRBJ1-5
clone size: NA

CDR3 DNA: TGTGCCATCAGTGAAGGGCTAGCGGGATACAATGAGCAGTTCTTC
CDR3 protein: CAISEGLAGYNEQFF
V gene: TRBV10-3
D gene: TRBD2
J gene: TRBJ2-1
clone size: few

CDR3 DNA: TGTGCCAGCAGTCGGAGGGGCGATAGCAATCAGCCCCAGCATTTT
CDR3 protein: CASSRRGDSNQPQHF
V gene: TRBV2
D gene: NA
J gene: TRBJ1-5
clone size: NA

CDR3 DNA: TGTGCCAGCAGCTGGGACAGTCGAGAAGCTTTCTTT
CDR3 protein: CASSWDSREAFF
V gene: TRBV5-6
D gene: TRBD1
J gene: TRBJ1-1
clone size: NA

CDR3 DNA: TGTGCCAGCAGTCGGACAGGCAGCTCTGGAAACACCATATATTTT
CDR3 protein: CASSRTGSSGNTIYF
V gene: TRBV2
D gene: TRBD1
J gene: TRBJ1-3
clone size: NA

CDR3 DNA: TGTGCCAGCAGGTCCCGTAAAAACACTGAAGCTTTCTTT
CDR3 protein: CASRSRKNTEAFF
V gene: TRBV12-3/TRBV12-4
D gene: NA
J gene: TRBJ1-1
clone size: NA

CDR3 DNA: TGTGCCAGCAGCTTAACAGGCGCTGGAAGCCCATATTTT
CDR3 protein: CASSLTGAGSPYF
V gene: TRBV11-2
D gene: NA
J gene: TRBJ1-3
clone size: NA

CDR3 DNA: TGTGCCAGCTCACCACCCCGAGGGACCGGGGAGCTGTTTTTT
CDR3 protein: CASSPPRGTGELFF
V gene: TRBV18
D gene: NA
J gene: TRBJ2-2
clone size: NA

CDR3 DNA: TGTGCCAGCAGGCGGACAGTCTCTGGAAACACCATATATTTT
CDR3 protein: CASRRTVSGNTIYF
V gene: TRBV27
D gene: NA
J gene: TRBJ1-3
clone size: NA

CDR3 DNA: TGTGCCAGCAGCTACAATCCTACAGGGACCGGGGAGCTGTTTTTT
CDR3 protein: CASSYNPTGTGELFF
V gene: TRBV7-9
D gene: NA
J gene: TRBJ2-2
clone size: NA

CDR3 DNA: TGTGCCAGCAGTTTTCCGGGAGGGTGGGTGAACACTGAAGCTTTCTTT
CDR3 protein: CASSFPGGWVNTEAFF
V gene: TRBV28
D gene: NA
J gene: TRBJ1-1
clone size: few

CDR3 DNA: TGTGCCAGCAGCCACCTACTACCGCGGGATGGCTACACCTTC
CDR3 protein: CASSHLLPRDGYTF
V gene: TRBV3-1/TRBV3-2
D gene: NA
J gene: TRBJ1-2
clone size: NA

CDR3 DNA: TGTGCCAGCAGTTGGCGGGGAGGGACCAATGAGCAGTTCTTC
CDR3 protein: CASSWRGGTNEQFF
V gene: TRBV6-2/TRBV6-3
D gene: TRBD2
J gene: TRBJ2-1
clone size: NA

CDR3 DNA: TGTGCCAGCAGTTCGGGACAGTTTTATGGCTACACCTTC
CDR3 protein: CASSSGQFYGYTF
V gene: TRBV28
D gene: TRBD1
J gene: TRBJ1-2
clone size: NA

CDR3 DNA: TGTGCCAGCAGTTTATTGGGGAGTTACACTGAAGCTTTCTTT
CDR3 protein: CASSLLGSYTEAFF
V gene: TRBV28
D gene: NA
J gene: TRBJ1-1
clone size: NA

CDR3 DNA: TGCGCCAGCAGCGAGGACAGGGGTAGCAATCAGCCCCAGCATTTT
CDR3 protein: CASSEDRGSNQPQHF
V gene: TRBV4-1
D gene: TRBD1
J gene: TRBJ1-5
clone size: NA

CDR3 DNA: TGTGCCAGCAGCCAAGATGATAGCGGGGGGGAAGAGACCCAGTACTTC
CDR3 protein: CASSQDDSGGEETQYF
V gene: TRBV3-1/TRBV3-2
D gene: TRBD2
J gene: TRBJ2-5
clone size: NA

CDR3 DNA: TGTGCCAGCAGCTTAAGAGAACTAGCGGGGCAAGAGACCCAGTACTTC
CDR3 protein: CASSLRELAGQETQYF
V gene: TRBV7-9
D gene: TRBD2
J gene: TRBJ2-5
clone size: NA